What follows is one TCR beta chain and its context. Its cognate antigen has yet to be identified. Base qualities are not at hand, and no much larger clone is one base apart. The data stem from a study of technical replicates of blood from a handful of donors (dated by TCRdb to 2016 to 2017). Libraries came from the immunoSEQ multiplex PCR assay. TCRdb retrieved this table from immuneACCESS and kept in-frame rearrangements only. Not all clones are present; in checked studies, unresolved V genes account for under half, and no reason is known for the remainder. In this sample the table shows more than 90,000 clones, about 95% of which occur a single time. 0.34% of the sample belongs to the ten largest clones. The TCR sequence derives from a human donor in good health. The sequencing sample was made of T cells isolated from PBMCs.

The CDR3 sequence is CASSLAPSGSPDTQYF. Read as DNA, the sequence is TGTGCCAGCAGCTTAGCGCCTAGCGGGAGCCCAGATACGCAGTATTTT. The chain is assembled from TRBV11-1 and TRBJ2-3, with 10 bases matching TRBD2. At the junction V is shortened by 0 bases and J by 4 bases; bases outside the gene matches: 4. The cysteine opens and the phenylalanine closes a CDR3 of 16 amino acids. This entry keeps only the CDR3 DNA: 48 bases, framed from base 1. The germline V gene (reference sequence) sets CDR1 to SGHAT and CDR2 to FQDESV.